Following are 18 T cell receptor beta chains from one sample sequenced in a study of blood T cell repertoires in COVID-19. Generated by immunoSEQ multiplex PCR, the TCRdb table keeps only in-frame clones and is missing some. Among some 350,000 clones, roughly nine tenths were seen once, and the ten largest hold 1%. Sequenced input: PBMCs or T cells enriched from blood (not recorded which). The receptors originated from a man aged 18 to 35 who had recovered from COVID-19.

The rearrangement uses TRBV7-9 and TRBJ1-3; TRBD1 agrees at 8 bases. Looked up from germline, CDR1 is SEHNR and CDR2 is FQNEAQ (reference sequence). V was pared by 6 bases and J by 2 bases, with 12 bases of the junction left unmatched. The CDR3 is made up of 17 amino acids. The CDR3 loop is CASSAPGQGSTGNTIYF. CDR3 bases: TGTGCCAGCAGTGCTCCCGGACAGGGTTCTACTGGAAACACCATATATTTT.

The chain is built from TRBV27 and TRBJ1-5; D is perhaps TRBD1 (6 bases). V was clipped by 7 bases and J by 2 bases, with 9 bases between them. CDR3 length equals 13 residues. The germline gives CDR1 MNHEY, CDR2 SMNVEV (reference sequence). As DNA, the CDR3 is TGTGCCAGCAAGGCAGGGGGCAATCAGCCCCAGCATTTT. It specifies CASKAGGNQPQHF.

This clone was observed at least ten times. The chain joins TRBV3-1 (or the pseudogene TRBV3-2) to TRBJ2-7; 7 nucleotides line up with TRBD1. The CDR3 covers 14 residues. After removal of 3 bases from V and 3 bases from J, the junction contained 5 bases not matched to a gene. CDR1 is LGHDT and CDR2 is YNNKEL in the germline V gene (reference sequence). The CDR3 loop reads CASSQGTDLYEQYF. DNA for the CDR3: TGTGCCAGCAGCCAGGGGACAGACCTCTACGAGCAGTACTTC.

The V and J genes are TRBV28 and TRBJ1-3; 7 bases agree with TRBD1. The CDR3 is made up of 16 amino acids. Germline V CDR1 and CDR2: MDHEN, SYDVKM. V shed 8 bases, J shed 3 bases, and the junction held 13 bases outside the gene matches. The CDR3 DNA sequence: TGTGCCAGCGGACGGACAGGACCCTCGGGTGGAAACACCATATATTTT. Translated, it gives CASGRTGPSGGNTIYF. Combining the CDR3 with reference TRBV28 and TRBJ1-3 gives the whole variable domain DVKVTQSSRYLVKRTGEKVFLECVQDMDHENMFWYRQDPGLGLRLIYFSYDVKMKEKGDIPEGYSVSREKKERFSLILESASTNQTSMYLCASGRTGPSGGNTIYFGEGSWLTVV.

The chain carries TRBV7-8 and TRBJ2-7; D uncertain. Germline values: CDR1 SGHVS, CDR2 FQNEAQ. The CDR3 runs to 13 residues. V gave up 2 bases and J gave up 3 bases, with 8 bases separating them. The DNA of the CDR3 is TGTGCCAGCAGCTTACTTCTATTCTACGAGCAGTACTTC. The encoded protein is CASSLLLFYEQYF.

This chain joins TRBV6-2 or TRBV6-3 and TRBJ2-5; tentative D call: TRBD1 (6 bases). CDR1 is MNHEY and CDR2 is SVGEGT in the germline V gene. The CDR3 covers 17 residues. V was clipped by 0 bases and J by 3 bases, with 17 bases between them. CDR3: CASSYSSKQGGKETQYF. Written as DNA, the CDR3 is TGTGCCAGCAGTTACTCGAGTAAACAGGGCGGCAAAGAGACCCAGTACTTC.

V gene TRBV3-1 (or the pseudogene TRBV3-2) combines with J gene TRBJ1-2, with TRBD1 identical over 8 bases. Germline CDR1 reads LGHDT; CDR2 reads YNNKEL (reference sequence). With 0 bases clipped from V and 4 bases from J, the junction kept 4 bases outside the gene matches. CDR3 length: 15 residues. The CDR3 DNA reads as TGTGCCAGCAGCCAAGAACACAGGGGGGTCTATGGCTACACCTTC. Protein product: CASSQEHRGVYGYTF.

The chain joins TRBV12-3 or TRBV12-4 to TRBJ2-5, with 7 bases matching TRBD1. The CDR3 runs 13 residues. Trimming cost V 2 bases and J 4 bases; bases outside gene matches: 1. The CDR3 sequence: CASSLNRGETQYF. CDR3 DNA sequence: TGTGCCAGCAGTTTAAACAGGGGAGAGACCCAGTACTTC.

This chain connects TRBV7-9 to TRBJ2-7; the match to TRBD1 covers 9 bases. Per germline, CDR1 SEHNR and CDR2 FQNEAQ (reference sequence). The CDR3 covers 15 residues. Germline trimming cut 5 bases from V and 2 bases from J; bases unmatched to any gene: 7. DNA for the CDR3: TGTGCCAGCAGCACACGGGACAGGGAGACCTACGAGCAGTACTTC. Translated: CASSTRDRETYEQYF.

A few counts support this clone. The V and J genes are TRBV25-1 and TRBJ2-5; no clear D gene. The length of the CDR3 is 12 residues. Germline V gene sequence: CDR1 MGHDK, CDR2 SYGVNS. With 2 bases removed from V and 5 bases from J, the gap between germline ends came to 6 bases. The CDR3 nucleotides are TGTGCCAGCAGTGAAAATGAGGAGACCCAGTACTTC. This gives the protein CASSENEETQYF.

The V and J genes are TRBV7-2 and TRBJ2-1; weak D call: TRBD2 (6 bases). Germline V lookup: CDR1 SGHTA, CDR2 FQGNSA. The V end was cut by 4 bases, the J end by 0 bases, with 10 bases between. The CDR3 length is 15 residues. The CDR3 DNA sequence: TGTGCCAGCAGCTCTCGGGAGAACTCCTACAATGAGCAGTTCTTC. Translated, it gives CASSSRENSYNEQFF.

The rearrangement uses TRBV4-3 and TRBJ2-7, with 8 bases identical to TRBD2. Per germline, CDR1 LGHNA and CDR2 YSLEER. V gave up 0 bases and J gave up 5 bases; unmatched junction bases: 9. This CDR3 is built from 16 residues. The CDR3 DNA follows: TGCGCCAGCAGCCAAGATCTCGGGACTAGGACTCACGAGCAGTACTTC. It translates to CASSQDLGTRTHEQYF.

This rearrangement joins TRBV7-3 to TRBJ2-5; 10 nucleotides match TRBD2. The J segment lost 1 base and the V segment lost 5 bases, leaving 4 bases of the junction unmatched. Germline CDR1 and CDR2: SGHTA and FQGTGA. The CDR3 has 15 amino acids. The CDR3 region has the DNA TGTGCCAGCAGCCCCGGACTAGCGGCCCAAGAGACCCAGTACTTC. Translation gives CASSPGLAAQETQYF.

The chain has TRBV3-1 (or the pseudogene TRBV3-2) and TRBJ1-2, with TRBD1 identical over 7 bases. CDR1 and CDR2 from the germline V gene are LGHDT and YNNKEL (reference sequence). This CDR3 is built from 13 residues. The junction had 5 bases not matched to a gene; V was cut back by 2 bases and J by 8 bases. The CDR3, as DNA: TGTGCCAGCAGCCAACCGACAGGGAGAGGCTACACCTTC. It yields the protein CASSQPTGRGYTF.

The J gene is TRBJ1-6, the V gene TRBV19, with TRBD1 matching over 7 bases. V gave up 8 bases and J gave up 0 bases; unmatched junction bases: 7. Germline-derived CDR1 and CDR2 are LNHDA and SQIVND (reference sequence). The CDR3 extends over 16 amino acids. CDR3 in amino acids: CASRSGGSSYNSPLHF. The CDR3, as DNA: TGTGCCAGTCGCTCAGGGGGGTCCTCCTATAATTCACCCCTCCACTTT. Combining the CDR3 with reference TRBV19 and TRBJ1-6 gives the whole variable domain DGGITQSPKYLFRKEGQNVTLSCEQNLNHDAMYWYRQDPGQGLRLIYYSQIVNDFQKGDIAEGYSVSREKKESFPLTVTSAQKNPTAFYLCASRSGGSSYNSPLHFGNGTRLTVT.

The chain carries TRBV29-1 and TRBJ2-7; 9 nucleotides line up with TRBD1. The CDR3 has 13 amino acids. The germline V gene encodes CDR1 SQVTM and CDR2 ANQGSEA. V lost 4 bases, J lost 5 bases, and 6 bases stayed unmatched. The DNA for the CDR3 is TGCAGCGTTGCTCCAGGGACAGGGCACGAGCAGTACTTC. Its translation is CSVAPGTGHEQYF.

The V gene is TRBV5-1, the J gene TRBJ2-5, with 7 bases fitting TRBD1. CDR1 and CDR2 (germline): SGHRS, YFSETQ. The CDR3 contains 16 residues. Losses at the gene ends were 5 bases for V and 5 bases for J; bases not matched to a gene: 15. As DNA, the CDR3 is TGCGCCAGCAGTCTCGACCCGACAGGGTCGGAGGAGACCCAGTACTTC. This encodes CASSLDPTGSEETQYF. The full variable domain, its missing parts supplied by reference TRBV5-1 and TRBJ2-5, is KAGVTQTPRYLIKTRGQQVTLSCSPISGHRSVSWYQQTPGQGLQFLFEYFSETQRNKGNFPGRFSGRQFSNSRSEMNVSTLELGDSALYLCASSLDPTGSEETQYFGPGTRLLVL.

The chain joins TRBV5-1 to TRBJ1-4; D might be TRBD1 (6 bases). CDR1 is SGHRS and CDR2 is YFSETQ in the germline V gene. Between the trimmed V and J ends, which lost 1 base and 5 bases, there was a span of 9 bases. The CDR3 loop spans 14 amino acids. CDR3 sequence: CASSLFQGNEKLFF. The CDR3 DNA reads as TGCGCCAGCAGCTTGTTTCAGGGGAATGAAAAACTGTTTTTT.